The clone carrying this TCR beta chain was picked up many times. Its antigen remains unknown. Germline assignment: CDR1 MRHNA and CDR2 SNTAGT. The CDR3 spans 13 residues. V was pared by 4 bases and J by 1 base, with 7 bases between. Hyperthyroidism patients had new diagnoses, durations under 2 months, and ages of 18 to 65. These data belong to a study of Graves' ophthalmopathy and Graves' hyperthyroidism. Findings and caveats of the study: Discrimination between ophthalmopathy and stable hyperthyroidism by a 13-signature model showed nearly 90% sensitivity and roughly 80% specificity.

Using RNA transcripts, the TCR beta CDR3 regions were amplified. HTBI-primed RT-PCR formed the first round, and a multiplex PCR formed the second. TCRdb reprocessed the multiplex PCR reads with MiXCR, giving one entry per CDR3 protein. Altogether some 380,000 distinct CDR3 sequences are present, 15% being singletons, with the ten largest covering roughly 7%. The V call is TRBV6-4, the J call TRBJ1-1; unclear D gene. The receptor was derived from a woman aged 18-35 years with stable Graves' hyperthyroidism. Sample: peripheral blood. DNA of the CDR3: TGTGCCAGCAGTGTAACCGAGAACACTGAAGCTTTCTTT. This sequence encodes CASSVTENTEAFF.